Sequencing of this TCR beta chain was carried out in a study of T cell repertoires in cytomegalovirus infection. Findings and limits, study-wide: People with CMV and the relevant HLA were identified by cumulative public TCR beta family frequency.

TCRdb called the reads again in MiXCR, with one record for every CDR3 protein. This table has approximately 390,000 distinct CDR3 sequences, about 35% appearing once. The CDR3 runs to 15 residues. The germline V gene has CDR1 SGHTA and CDR2 FQGNSA. V was cut by 4 bases and J by 5 bases, with 15 bases left in between. As regards this clonotype: Its target is not known.

The origin of this receptor is a human donor in good health (CMV status not recorded). Some clones in this sample may be carry-over from other donors' samples. The chain uses TRBV7-2 and TRBJ1-5; weak D call: TRBD1 (6 bases). Sequenced material: cultured PBMCs, taken from culture after CMV antigen stimulation. CDR3 in amino acids: CASSSTGTPDQPQHF. The CDR3 region has the DNA TGTGCCAGCAGCTCAACCGGGACACCAGATCAGCCCCAGCATTTT.